Below, 18 T cell receptor beta chains from the same sample are listed, as sequenced in a study of CD8 T cells in ankylosing spondylitis. Using its own MiXCR run on the 5' RACE reads, TCRdb lists one record per CDR3 protein. The data contain about 200,000 distinct CDR3 sequences, over 10% of them seen just once; the ten biggest clones take up about 15%. The specimen was blood, either unsorted or a sorted T cell fraction (not recorded which). The receptor set was obtained from a male donor with ankylosing spondylitis or in good health (not recorded which).

CDR3 in DNA: TGTGCCAGCAGTGAGGGACTAAAGGCCAACGTCCTGACTTTC. Protein: CASSEGLKANVLTF. The chain carries TRBV12-3 or TRBV12-4 and TRBJ2-6, with TRBD2 matching 7 bases. The length of the CDR3 is 14 residues. V shed 5 bases, J shed 6 bases, and the junction held 4 bases outside the gene matches.

This clonotype was counted only a few times. This chain connects TRBV29-1 to TRBJ2-1; TRBD1 matches 10 bases. Germline CDR1 reads SQVTM; CDR2 reads ANQGSEA. The CDR3 loop spans 13 amino acids. J gave up 8 bases and V 4 bases, and 5 bases lay outside the gene matches. DNA for the CDR3: TGCAGCGTTGGGCCGACAGGGGGCCATGAGCAGTTCTTC. This sequence encodes CSVGPTGGHEQFF.

This clonotype has a handful of counts. The chain links TRBV7-9 to TRBJ2-5; D unresolved. V lost 11 bases and J lost 10, with 11 bases in between. The length of the CDR3 is 9 residues. Germline assignment: CDR1 SEHNR and CDR2 FQNEAQ (reference sequence). CDR3 sequence reads: CACLMVQYF. The CDR3 nucleotides read TGTGCCTGCCTAATGGTCCAGTACTTC.

In this sample, this clonotype turned up many times. The chain is built from TRBV5-1 and TRBJ2-1, with TRBD1 matching 9 bases. Germline V gives CDR1 SGHRS, CDR2 YFSETQ. V trimming: 5 bases; J trimming: 8 bases; junction bases outside the gene matches: 8. This CDR3 contains 14 residues. For the CDR3, the DNA is TGCGCCAGCAGACTGGGACAGGGCGTCGATGAGCAGTTCTTC. Its translation is CASRLGQGVDEQFF.

This clonotype was recorded a few times. The chain couples TRBV30 to TRBJ2-7, with no clear D. The V and J ends lost 2 bases and 0 bases respectively, with 17 bases between them. The CDR3 extends over 16 amino acids. Germline CDR1 and CDR2: GTSNPN and SVGIG (reference sequence). The CDR3 DNA sequence: TGTGCCTGGAGTAGCGACATCCTGGGCAACTCCTACGAGCAGTACTTC. It encodes CAWSSDILGNSYEQYF.

This clonotype has more than one count but fewer than ten. The J gene is TRBJ2-3, the V gene TRBV11-2; 12 nucleotides agree with TRBD2. Germline V lookup: CDR1 SGHAT, CDR2 FQNNGV. The length of the CDR3 is 17 residues. V lost 0 bases and J lost 6; bases outside the gene matches: 7. This chain's CDR3 is CASSLEILTSGSDTQYF. CDR3 nucleotides: TGTGCCAGCAGCTTAGAGATATTGACTAGCGGGAGTGATACGCAGTATTTT.

This clonotype was observed a handful of times. This CDR3 reads CAIGDDRGTDIQETQYF. The CDR3, as DNA: TGTGCCATCGGCGATGACAGGGGCACCGATATCCAAGAGACCCAGTACTTC. The chain couples TRBV10-3 to TRBJ2-5; TRBD1 agrees at 8 bases. This CDR3 contains 17 residues. V gave up 8 bases and J gave up 1 base; unmatched junction bases: 15. Germline V lookup: CDR1 ENHRY, CDR2 SYGVKD.

This clonotype was seen at least ten times. The chain couples TRBV6-2 or TRBV6-3 to TRBJ2-1; 10 bases agree with TRBD2. The germline V gene encodes CDR1 MNHEY and CDR2 SVGEGT. The CDR3 spans 13 residues. V was clipped by 8 bases and J by 4 bases; unmatched bases: 2. The CDR3 bases are TGTGCCAGCGGGACTAGCGCATACAATGAGCAGTTCTTC. This codes for CASGTSAYNEQFF.

This clonotype was seen more than once but under ten times. The chain has TRBV4-1 and TRBJ2-3; unclear D gene. CDR3 length: 14 residues. Between the trimmed V and J ends, which lost 3 bases and 4 bases, there was a span of 11 bases. Germline CDR1 MGHRA, CDR2 YSYEKL. In DNA, the CDR3 is TGCGCCAGCAGCCAGGTCGCCCGGGCAGATACGCAGTATTTT. The encoded protein is CASSQVARADTQYF.

In its sample, this clonotype was seen a few times. The chain uses TRBV25-1 and TRBJ2-1; D is perhaps TRBD2 (6 bases). V lost 3 bases and J lost 6, with 12 bases in between. Germline CDR1 MGHDK, CDR2 SYGVNS. This CDR3 region has 14 residues. The DNA for the CDR3 is TGTGCCAGCAGTGACCCGGTAGCGGCCAATGAGCAGTTCTTC. This codes for CASSDPVAANEQFF.

This chain uses TRBV6-4 with TRBJ2-1; D may be TRBD1 (6 bases). The germline gives CDR1 MRHNA, CDR2 SNTAGT. CDR3 length equals 15 residues. With 0 bases removed from V and 8 bases from J, the gap between germline ends came to 14 bases. The CDR3 sequence is CASSDSEQGGHEQFF. The CDR3 nucleotides read TGTGCCAGCAGTGACTCAGAACAGGGTGGCCATGAGCAGTTCTTC.

This clonotype was recorded many times. The rearrangement uses TRBV12-3 or TRBV12-4 and TRBJ2-2; D may be TRBD2 (6 bases). The CDR3 loop spans 12 amino acids. V lost 11 bases and J lost 2, with 9 bases in between. Written as DNA, the CDR3 is TGTGCCTGGGGGGTAAACACCGGGGAGCTGTTTTTT. This encodes CAWGVNTGELFF.

The chain recombines TRBV19 with TRBJ2-1; no clear D. The CDR3 loop spans 12 amino acids. V lost 7 bases and J 7 bases, leaving 11 bases between the germline ends. Germline V gene data show CDR1 as LNHDA and CDR2 as SQIVND (reference sequence). DNA of the CDR3: TGTGCCAGTACCGGCCGCGGAAATGAGCAGTTCTTC. It translates to CASTGRGNEQFF.

Only a few counts were recorded for this clonotype. This chain links TRBV27 with TRBJ2-5, with D hard to call. V dropped 5 bases and J dropped 4 bases, with 11 bases sitting between them. CDR1 and CDR2 (germline): MNHEY, SMNVEV (reference sequence). The CDR3 totals 13 residues. This chain's CDR3 is CASSVLWGETQYF. CDR3 nucleotide sequence: TGTGCCAGCAGTGTCCTTTGGGGAGAGACCCAGTACTTC.

The table lists this clonotype with a few counts. The J gene is TRBJ1-2, the V gene TRBV9; 12 nucleotides line up with TRBD1. This CDR3 has 15 amino acids. The J segment lost 0 bases and the V segment lost 3 bases, leaving 0 bases of the junction unmatched. Germline V CDR1 and CDR2: SGDLS, YYNGEE. In DNA, the CDR3 is TGTGCCAGCAGCGGGGACAGGGGGCCTAACTATGGCTACACCTTC. Translated, it gives CASSGDRGPNYGYTF.

This chain uses TRBV2 with TRBJ1-3; 7 nucleotides line up with TRBD1. The CDR3 is 16 residues long. The ends lost 8 bases at V and 1 base at J; junction bases unmatched: 11. The V gene's germline CDR1 is SNHLY and CDR2 FYNNEI. CDR3 nucleotide sequence: TGTGCCAGCTCGGGAAGACAGGGAGAATCTGGAAACACCATATATTTT. Translation gives CASSGRQGESGNTIYF.

The chain recombines TRBV10-3 with TRBJ1-1; D is perhaps TRBD1 (5 bases). Germline CDR1 is ENHRY and CDR2 is SYGVKD. This CDR3 has 13 residues. Deletions cut 5 bases from V and 11 bases from J, with 18 bases between. CDR3 nucleotides: TGTGCCATCAGTATTGGGCACCCCGAGGGGGCTTTCTTT. As protein: CAISIGHPEGAFF.

This clonotype was seen a handful of times. This chain uses TRBV2 with TRBJ2-7; no clear D. The germline V gene encodes CDR1 SNHLY and CDR2 FYNNEI. The CDR3 loop spans 13 amino acids. Trimming took 8 bases from V and 7 from J, leaving 18 bases between them. CDR3 coding DNA: TGTGCCAGCGTAACTCCACCTTTGGGGGAGCAGTACTTC. Protein sequence: CASVTPPLGEQYF.